This T cell receptor beta chain was captured in a study of blood T cell repertoires in COVID-19 (TCRdb year 2020). Notes on the research overall: Samples from collaborators originated in the United States, Italy and Spain and spanned both the acute and convalescent phases of COVID-19. Where HLA class I and class II types were available, the types were taken from metadata supplied by the sample provider, not from assay-based typing. The dataset comprised deeply sampled blood TCRbeta repertoires from subjects exposed to, actively infected with, or recovered from COVID-19. Nearly every sample came with metadata listing a de-identified subject ID, COVID-19 status, age in years and sex. The repertoires were released in a freely available public database meant as a resource for research on the immune response to SARS-CoV-2. The prospective study material was composed of cDNA or gDNA derived from T cells, B-cell-depleted T cells, or PBMCs. Samples were obtained from the ongoing ImmuneRACE study (first 160 participants) and from over 1,000 subjects provided by 6 global collaborators.

TCRbeta CDR3 regions were amplified from genomic DNA using the immunoSEQ Assay, a bias-controlled multiplex PCR. The paper's data handling went like this. Nucleated cell counts per sample were estimated from amplification of reference gene primers within the assay. To quantify the absolute abundance of each unique TCRbeta CDR3 rearrangement, sequence reads were collapsed and filtered. For each sample, productive Simpson clonality was calculated as the square root of Simpson's diversity index over productive rearrangements. Held by TCRdb, this immuneACCESS table contains in-frame sequences only and omits some clones. Under half of the omission traces to an unresolved V gene where checked; the cause of the rest is unknown. That table supplies the V and J calls and clone size; D and trimming were determined from the DNA. The sample table contains fewer than 350,000 clones; only one count was recorded for around 81% of them. The ten largest clones capture around 4% of the sample.

According to the germline V gene, CDR1 reads SGHTS and CDR2 reads YDEGEE. V loses 4 bases of germline sequence and J loses 2 bases, and the interval between the two ends is 12 bases. From its cysteine to its phenylalanine, the CDR3 spans 15 amino acids. Left in the record is the CDR3 DNA by itself, 45 bases read in frame from the first base. Whole blood was collected in K2EDTA tubes by collaborating institutions according to the institutions' own protocols. For TCRbeta analysis, collaborators shipped samples as frozen whole blood, isolated PBMCs, or DNA extracted from either of those sample types. The paper's findings and limits, for the study overall: Clinical and demographic metadata were provided uncurated, with the amount varying by source and participant.

A word on this clone: It lacks a known antigen. There are no base qualities to consult, and no much larger clone falls within one base.

The sample comprised peripheral blood. The sequence joins TRBV5-8 to TRBJ2-2; possibly the D gene is TRBD1, per 5 matching bases. The TCR comes from a woman aged 45-60 years with active or convalescent COVID-19. The bases are TGTGCCAGCAGCCCCGGACGGACAAACACCGGGGAGCTGTTTTTT. The translation is CASSPGRTNTGELFF.